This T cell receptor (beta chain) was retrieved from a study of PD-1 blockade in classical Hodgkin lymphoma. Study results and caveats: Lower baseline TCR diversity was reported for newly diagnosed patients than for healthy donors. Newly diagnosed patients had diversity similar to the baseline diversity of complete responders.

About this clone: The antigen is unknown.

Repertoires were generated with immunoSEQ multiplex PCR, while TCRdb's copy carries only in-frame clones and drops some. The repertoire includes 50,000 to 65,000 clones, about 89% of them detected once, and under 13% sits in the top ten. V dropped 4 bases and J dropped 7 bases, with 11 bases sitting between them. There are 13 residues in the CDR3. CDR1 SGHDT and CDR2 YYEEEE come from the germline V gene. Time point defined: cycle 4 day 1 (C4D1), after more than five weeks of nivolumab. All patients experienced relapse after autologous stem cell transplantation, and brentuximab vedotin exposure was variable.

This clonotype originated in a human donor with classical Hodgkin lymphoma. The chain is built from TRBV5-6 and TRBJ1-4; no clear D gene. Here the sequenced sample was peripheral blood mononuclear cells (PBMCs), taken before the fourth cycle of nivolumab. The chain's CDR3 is CASSGWGVEKLFF. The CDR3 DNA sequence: TGTGCCAGCAGCGGTTGGGGTGTTGAAAAACTGTTTTTT.